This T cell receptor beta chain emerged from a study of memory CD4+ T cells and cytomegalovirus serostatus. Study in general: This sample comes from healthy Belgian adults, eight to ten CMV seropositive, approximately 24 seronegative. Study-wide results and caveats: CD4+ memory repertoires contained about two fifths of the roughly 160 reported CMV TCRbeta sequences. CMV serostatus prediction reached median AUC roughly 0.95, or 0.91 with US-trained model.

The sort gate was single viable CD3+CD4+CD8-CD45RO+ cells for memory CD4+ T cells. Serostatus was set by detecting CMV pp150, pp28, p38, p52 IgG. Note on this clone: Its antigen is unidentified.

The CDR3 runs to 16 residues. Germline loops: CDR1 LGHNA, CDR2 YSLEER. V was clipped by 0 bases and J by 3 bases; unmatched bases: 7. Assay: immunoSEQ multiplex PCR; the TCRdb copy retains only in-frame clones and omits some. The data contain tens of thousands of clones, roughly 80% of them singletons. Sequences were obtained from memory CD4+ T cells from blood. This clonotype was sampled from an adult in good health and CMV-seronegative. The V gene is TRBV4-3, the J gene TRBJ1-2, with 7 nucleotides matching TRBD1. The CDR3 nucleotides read TGCGCCAGCAGCCAAGAGTACAGGGGTCCCTACTATGGCTACACCTTC. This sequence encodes CASSQEYRGPYYGYTF.